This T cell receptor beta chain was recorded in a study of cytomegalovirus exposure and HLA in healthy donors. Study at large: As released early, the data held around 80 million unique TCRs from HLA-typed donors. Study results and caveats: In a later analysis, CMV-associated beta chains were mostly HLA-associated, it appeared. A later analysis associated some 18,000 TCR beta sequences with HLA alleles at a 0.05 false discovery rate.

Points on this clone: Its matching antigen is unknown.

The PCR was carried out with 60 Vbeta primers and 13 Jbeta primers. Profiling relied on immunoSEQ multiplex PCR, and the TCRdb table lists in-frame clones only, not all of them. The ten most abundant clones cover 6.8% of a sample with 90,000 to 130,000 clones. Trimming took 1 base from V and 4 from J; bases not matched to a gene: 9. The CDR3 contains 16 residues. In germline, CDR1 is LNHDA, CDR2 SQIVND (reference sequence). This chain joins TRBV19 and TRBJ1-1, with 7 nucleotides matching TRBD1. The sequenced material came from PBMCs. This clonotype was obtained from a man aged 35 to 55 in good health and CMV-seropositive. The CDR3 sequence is CASSIVPTGIGTEAFF. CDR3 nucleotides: TGTGCCAGTAGTATAGTACCGACAGGGATCGGCACTGAAGCTTTCTTT.